What follows are 7 T cell receptor beta chains derived from one specimen sequenced in a study of shared clonotypes between healthy human individuals (dated by TCRdb to about 2020). The library was obtained by the immunoSEQ multiplex PCR assay. The source is immuneACCESS, and TCRdb retained only in-frame sequences with V and J called. Part of the clones is not carried over; for the studies checked, unresolved V genes explain less than half of this, and the remainder is unexplained. The sample table shows roughly 2.6 million clones, and around nine tenths are seen once. In total, the top ten clones hold over 0.12% of the sample. Sequencing used naive CD4+ T cells sorted from blood. This sample's cell subset or site label indicates: CD45RA+ positively selected. These receptors were obtained from a man aged 18 to 29 in good health.

The CDR3: CASSRGQGIYGYTF. The CDR3 nucleotides read TGCGCCAGCAGCCGCGGCCAGGGGATCTATGGCTACACCTTC. V and J are TRBV5-1 and TRBJ1-2; tentative D call: TRBD1 (6 bases). The CDR3 spans 14 residues. The ends were cut back, 4 bases at V and 4 bases at J, with 14 bases in the middle. Germline assignment: CDR1 SGHRS and CDR2 YFSETQ.

The chain joins TRBV7-2 to TRBJ2-7; perhaps TRBD2 as D (5 bases). V lost 2 bases and J 2 bases, leaving 10 bases between the germline ends. Germline CDR1 is SGHTA and CDR2 is FQGNSA. The CDR3 is 14 amino acids. The CDR3 sequence: CASSLTTTTYEQYF. CDR3 coding DNA: TGTGCCAGCAGCTTAACGACTACCACCTACGAGCAGTACTTC. Supplemented by reference TRBV7-2 and TRBJ2-7, the full variable domain reads GAGVSQSPSNKVTEKGKDVELRCDPISGHTALYWYRQSLGQGLEFLIYFQGNSAPDKSGLPSDRFSAERTGGSVSTLTIQRTQQEDSAVYLCASSLTTTTYEQYFGPGTRLTVT.

In its sample, this clone was seen a few times. This sample also contains other DNA sequences that code for the same CDR3. This chain joins TRBV5-1 and TRBJ2-2; 7 nucleotides line up with TRBD1. V was clipped by 1 base and J by 2 bases; unmatched bases: 2. CDR1 and CDR2 from the germline V gene are SGHRS and YFSETQ. The CDR3 runs 15 residues. CDR3 sequence: CASSLPGGNTGELFF. The CDR3 DNA follows: TGCGCCAGCAGCTTGCCAGGGGGAAACACCGGGGAGCTGTTTTTT.

V is TRBV5-1 and J is TRBJ2-5; 9 nucleotides line up with TRBD2. The trim removed 1 base at V and 3 bases at J, leaving 4 bases unmatched. The germline CDR1 and CDR2 sequences are SGHRS and YFSETQ. This CDR3 has 15 amino acids. The CDR3 sequence is CASSLTSGSKETQYF. The CDR3 DNA reads TGCGCCAGCAGCTTGACTAGCGGGTCGAAAGAGACCCAGTACTTC. Supplemented by reference TRBV5-1 and TRBJ2-5, the full variable domain reads KAGVTQTPRYLIKTRGQQVTLSCSPISGHRSVSWYQQTPGQGLQFLFEYFSETQRNKGNFPGRFSGRQFSNSRSEMNVSTLELGDSALYLCASSLTSGSKETQYFGPGTRLLVL.

With regard to this clone: One junction end does not reproduce the germline sequence, and a read error may be involved. The J gene is TRBJ1-3, the V gene TRBV30, with 7 bases identical to TRBD1. The CDR3 has 12 residues. Per the germline V gene, CDR1 is GTSNPN and CDR2 is SVGIG (reference sequence). CDR3 coding DNA: TGCGCACAGGGGACATCTGGAAACACCATATATTTT. The encoded protein is CAQGTSGNTIYF.

This sequence joins TRBV4-2 and TRBJ1-6, with TRBD1 matching over 11 bases. This CDR3 region has 15 residues. Germline-derived CDR1 and CDR2 are LGHNA and YNFKEQ. J was trimmed by 10 bases and V by 0 bases; bases with no gene match: 2. The CDR3 loop reads CASSQDRDRGSPLHF. CDR3 nucleotides: TGTGCCAGCAGCCAAGACCGGGACAGGGGGTCACCCCTCCACTTT.

The chain joins TRBV6-5 to TRBJ2-5, with 11 bases matching TRBD2. From germline, CDR1 is MNHEY and CDR2 SVGAGI. V dropped 6 bases and J dropped 1; count of bases not matched to a gene: 4. The CDR3 covers 15 residues. The CDR3 bases are TGTGCCAGCAGCCCCGGGACTAGCGGCCAAGAGACCCAGTACTTC. Its protein is CASSPGTSGQETQYF.